The following is a TCR beta chain sequence with its context. Assignments of participants to cohorts depended upon their own reported clinical history. These data are taken from a study of blood T cell repertoires in COVID-19. On the study more broadly: COVID-19 samples, acute and convalescent, were from the United States, Italy and Spain. T cells, B-cell-depleted T cells, or PBMCs supplied cDNA or gDNA.

The V gene end was trimmed by 6 bases and the J gene end by 4 bases; junction bases not matched to a gene: 18. This CDR3 is 18 amino acids long. Germline V lookup: CDR1 SQVTM, CDR2 ANQGSEA. Clones were sequenced by immunoSEQ multiplex PCR, and TCRdb holds only the in-frame ones, with some missing. The profile shows 300,000 or so clones, 75% to 95% of them singletons. The sequenced sample consisted of PBMCs or T cells enriched from blood (not recorded which). This receptor was obtained from a woman between 25 and 40 years old who had recovered from COVID-19. The chain combines TRBV29-1 with TRBJ2-2, with 9 positions matching TRBD2. This CDR3 reads CSVRGDSGRRSFTGELFF. In DNA, the CDR3 is TGCAGCGTCAGGGGGGATAGCGGGAGACGGTCCTTCACCGGGGAGCTGTTTTTT.